This T cell receptor beta chain originates from a study of siplizumab effects on memory and regulatory T cells. General study findings and limits: The apparent diversity of naive T cells exceeded that of memory cells, and naive T cells seemed to make a major contribution to the alloresponse.

Roughly 10^5 TCR templates underwent assay in each sample. The data were produced by immunoSEQ multiplex PCR, yet TCRdb's version contains in-frame clones alone and is incomplete. The sample shows over 65,000 clones, just over 90% of them seen only once. To note about this clone: What it binds is not known.

Per germline, CDR1 MGHRA and CDR2 YSYEKL. V was clipped by 5 bases and J by 5 bases, with 13 bases between them. This CDR3 comprises 13 residues. This chain connects TRBV4-1 to TRBJ2-7; D is unresolved. Sequencing was carried out using CD8+ T cells sorted from blood. The sequence derives from a human donor in good health. The DNA for the CDR3 is TGCGCCAGCAGCGCCGGTTGGTCTCACGAGCAGTACTTC. Its protein is CASSAGWSHEQYF.